There are many counts of the clone carrying this TCR beta chain. This record comes from a study of kidney transplant recipient with SARS-CoV-2 infection. A single record per CDR3 protein comes from TCRdb applying MiXCR to the reads. The sample carries 250,000 or so distinct CDR3 sequences, around 26% recorded once. The V gene lost 4 bases and the J gene lost 3 bases, with 7 bases spanning the gap. In germline, CDR1 is GTSNPN, CDR2 SVGIG (reference sequence). The CDR3 is 11 residues long. This sequence originates from a young adult male patient who had COVID-19 and was a kidney transplant recipient. Among the T cells, some may be from the graft donor. The gene calls are TRBV30 and TRBJ2-7; D call uncertain. Sequencing was performed on a blood sample, taken at baseline and around day 110 from a kidney transplant recipient. The DNA for the CDR3 is TGTGCCTGGACGGTTTACTACGAGCAGTACTTC. This encodes CAWTVYYEQYF.